The 32 T cell receptor beta chains reported below all come from one sample, sequenced in a study of T-cell reconstitution after alpha-beta-depleted transplantation in children. Unique molecular identifiers were incorporated into the prepared TCRbeta library. TCRdb ran MiXCR on the PCR reads and lists one entry per CDR3 protein. Here the sample spans approximately 200,000 distinct CDR3 sequences, around 5.9% being singletons. The material was PBMCs, obtained before TCRalphabeta/CD19-depleted stem cell transplant. The receptors come from a girl less than two years old with combined immunodeficiency, due to receive a stem cell transplant.

This clonotype was picked up many times. V usage is TRBV2 and J usage is TRBJ1-4; D gene ambiguous. The V gene's germline CDR1 is SNHLY and CDR2 FYNNEI. The CDR3 covers 14 residues. Trimming took 7 bases from V and 7 from J, leaving 16 bases between them. The CDR3 nucleotides are TGTGCCAGCAAGACGGGGTCGTCGATTGAAAAACTGTTTTTT. Its protein is CASKTGSSIEKLFF. Variable domain in full (rest from reference TRBV2 and TRBJ1-4): EPEVTQTPSHQVTQMGQEVILRCVPISNHLYFYWYRQILGQKVEFLVSFYNNEISEKSEIFDDQFSVERPDGSNFTLKIRSTKLEDSAMYFCASKTGSSIEKLFFGSGTQLSVL.

At least ten counts were recorded for this clonotype. The V gene is TRBV10-3, the J gene TRBJ1-4, with no clear D. The germline V and J ends were trimmed by 2 bases and 8 bases, with 15 bases remaining between them. This CDR3 is built from 15 residues. Germline loops: CDR1 ENHRY, CDR2 SYGVKD. The CDR3 DNA follows: TGTGCCATCAGTGAGGACCCGGGGAAACGGGAAAAACTGTTTTTT. This sequence encodes CAISEDPGKREKLFF.

This clonotype occurred many times. The V and J genes are TRBV20-1 and TRBJ2-7; perhaps TRBD1 as D (6 bases). Germline loops: CDR1 DFQATT, CDR2 SNEGSKA (reference sequence). V was pared by 3 bases and J by 3 bases, with 12 bases between. The CDR3 length is 13 residues. This CDR3 reads CSASWGQIYEQYF. The CDR3 region has the DNA TGCAGTGCTAGCTGGGGACAAATCTACGAGCAGTACTTC.

This clonotype was seen ten or more times. J is TRBJ2-7 and V is TRBV29-1; 7 bases align to TRBD1. The V gene end was trimmed by 4 bases and the J gene end by 3 bases; junction bases not matched to a gene: 6. The length of the CDR3 is 13 residues. Germline CDR1 reads SQVTM; CDR2 reads ANQGSEA. CDR3 sequence (DNA): TGCAGCGTTGCAGGGGGTCTGGACTACGAGCAGTACTTC. This codes for CSVAGGLDYEQYF.

V and J are TRBV7-9 and TRBJ2-5, with D perhaps TRBD2 (6 bases). Trimming pared 4 bases from V and 2 bases from J, leaving 14 bases between. Germline lookup yields CDR1 SEHNR and CDR2 FQNEAQ (reference sequence). The CDR3 is 15 amino acids. The CDR3 spells CASSSLAGLQETQYF. CDR3 sequence (DNA): TGTGCCAGCAGCTCCCTCGCGGGGTTACAAGAGACCCAGTACTTC.

This clonotype came up many times. The genes are TRBV11-1 and TRBJ1-1; 7 nucleotides agree with TRBD1. The CDR3 contains 19 residues. Germline assignment: CDR1 SGHAT and CDR2 FQDESV (reference sequence). With 3 bases clipped from V and 0 bases from J, the junction kept 16 bases outside the gene matches. The CDR3 loop is CASSFPSVGQRGMNTEAFF. In nucleotides, the CDR3 is TGTGCCAGCAGCTTCCCCAGTGTGGGACAGAGGGGCATGAACACTGAAGCTTTCTTT.

This clonotype was seen many times. CDR3 protein: CASSLEWGTGLVDTQYF. The CDR3 nucleotides are TGTGCCAGCAGCTTAGAATGGGGGACAGGGTTAGTAGATACGCAGTATTTT. The rearrangement links TRBV11-2 to TRBJ2-3, with 9 bases that match TRBD1. Looked up from germline, CDR1 is SGHAT and CDR2 is FQNNGV. Unmatched junction bases numbered 9, after V lost 0 bases and J lost 5 bases. The CDR3 covers 17 residues.

Many counts were recorded for this clonotype. This rearrangement joins TRBV15 to TRBJ2-1; 9 bases line up with TRBD2. Germline CDR1 and CDR2: LNHNV and YYDKDF (reference sequence). J lost 3 bases, V lost 0 bases, and 15 bases had no gene match. CDR3 length: 20 residues. The CDR3 sequence is CATSRDGIVVAGDNYNEQFF. The CDR3 DNA is TGTGCCACCAGCAGAGATGGTATAGTGGTAGCGGGAGATAACTACAATGAGCAGTTCTTC.

This clonotype was seen at least ten times. The chain has TRBV28 and TRBJ1-1; 12 bases match TRBD1. The germline CDR1 and CDR2 sequences are MDHEN and SYDVKM. The CDR3 spans 17 residues. After removal of 5 bases from V and 7 bases from J, the junction contained 14 bases not matched to a gene. The CDR3: CASSGPRDRGQEGEAFF. The CDR3 nucleotides are TGTGCCAGCAGTGGCCCCCGGGACAGGGGGCAAGAGGGTGAAGCTTTCTTT.

This clonotype was detected ten times or more. V and J are TRBV2 and TRBJ2-7, with D possibly being TRBD2 (5 bases). The CDR3 totals 13 residues. V was clipped by 6 bases and J by 3 bases, with 12 bases between them. Germline-derived CDR1 and CDR2 are SNHLY and FYNNEI. The CDR3 coding sequence is TGTGCCAGCAGAAACGGGGAAGACTACGAGCAGTACTTC. It encodes CASRNGEDYEQYF.

This clonotype occurred many times. This chain uses TRBV24-1 with TRBJ2-3, with 8 bases fitting TRBD2. The CDR3 consists of 15 residues. Germline V gene data show CDR1 as KGHDR and CDR2 as SFDVKD. The V gene end was trimmed by 0 bases and the J gene end by 4 bases; junction bases not matched to a gene: 2. CDR3 region: CATSDLTGGADTQYF. The CDR3 region has the DNA TGTGCCACCAGTGATTTGACGGGAGGGGCAGATACGCAGTATTTT.

The V call is TRBV6-4, the J call TRBJ2-7, with a weak D call TRBD1 (6 bases). The V end was cut by 5 bases, the J end by 2 bases, with 25 bases between. This CDR3 region has 18 residues. The V gene's germline CDR1 is MRHNA and CDR2 SNTAGT. The DNA for the CDR3 is TGTGCCAGCAGTCCCCCGGACAGTCTCCTCCTAGTTCCCTACGAGCAGTACTTC. Translated, it gives CASSPPDSLLLVPYEQYF.

This clonotype was counted many times. The V and J genes are TRBV12-3 or TRBV12-4 and TRBJ2-7; 9 bases line up with TRBD2. The CDR3 is 17 residues long. With V trimmed by 0 bases and J by 1 base, 7 bases remained unmatched. The CDR3 nucleotides read TGTGCCAGCAGTTTAGCTCTGGGCAGCGGGGGGTCCTACGAGCAGTACTTC. This codes for CASSLALGSGGSYEQYF.

This clonotype was seen many times. The CDR3 loop is CASSLLRDRGPLTYEQYF. The CDR3, as DNA: TGCGCCAGCAGCTTACTCCGGGACAGGGGGCCTCTTACCTACGAGCAGTACTTC. The chain joins TRBV5-1 to TRBJ2-7; TRBD1 matches 12 bases. J lost 2 bases, V lost 2 bases, and 11 bases had no gene match. The CDR3 sequence is 18 residues long. Germline loops: CDR1 SGHRS, CDR2 YFSETQ.

Comment on this clonotype: The junction and the germline gene differ at one end; a read error may be behind it. The chain combines TRBV15 with TRBJ2-2, with D possibly TRBD2 on 5 matching bases. The CDR3 totals 15 residues. Germline V gene lookup returns CDR1 LNHNV and CDR2 YYDKDF (reference sequence). The CDR3 DNA sequence: TGTTCCACCAGCAGAGTTGGGCGCAGGACCGGGGAGCTTTTTTTT. Protein sequence: CSTSRVGRRTGELFF.

The sample holds many counts of this clonotype. The chain couples TRBV15 to TRBJ1-1; D call uncertain. This CDR3 spans 14 amino acids. Germline loops: CDR1 LNHNV, CDR2 YYDKDF (reference sequence). Trimming shortened V by 0 bases and J by 4 bases, and 9 bases separated the two germline ends. CDR3 bases: TGTGCCACCAGCAGAGAAAGCCTGATCACTGAAGCTTTCTTT. Its translation is CATSRESLITEAFF.

This clonotype was counted at least ten times. This CDR3 is CASSLWGGRNEETQYF. The CDR3 bases are TGTGCCAGCAGCTTGTGGGGGGGTCGAAACGAAGAGACCCAGTACTTC. V and J are TRBV11-1 and TRBJ2-5; TRBD2 matches 7 bases. The CDR3 runs to 16 residues. With V trimmed by 3 bases and J by 3 bases, 10 bases remained unmatched. The germline gives CDR1 SGHAT, CDR2 FQDESV (reference sequence).

This clonotype was recorded many times. The genes are TRBV10-3 and TRBJ2-1, with D perhaps assigned TRBD1 or TRBD2 (5 bases each). Germline V gene data show CDR1 as ENHRY and CDR2 as SYGVKD. This CDR3 is built from 11 residues. Between the trimmed V and J ends, which lost 3 bases and 13 bases, there was a span of 10 bases. The DNA of the CDR3 is TGTGCCATCAGTGAAGGGGACCGCCAGTTCTTC. This gives the protein CAISEGDRQFF.

The chain has TRBV7-9 and TRBJ2-5; D not certain. Trimming cost V 4 bases and J 4 bases, with 7 bases left between them. CDR1 SEHNR and CDR2 FQNEAQ come from the germline V gene (reference sequence). The CDR3 runs to 12 residues. The CDR3 DNA sequence: TGTGCCAGCAGCTCCGGACCAGAGACCCAGTACTTC. Protein: CASSSGPETQYF.

This clonotype was picked up many times. This sequence joins TRBV12-3 or TRBV12-4 and TRBJ2-5; weak D call: TRBD1 (6 bases). The CDR3 is 14 amino acids. The germline V and J ends were trimmed by 3 bases and 3 bases, with 11 bases remaining between them. As DNA, the CDR3 is TGTGCCAGCAGTTTCGACAGGCAGAAAGAGACCCAGTACTTC. It yields the protein CASSFDRQKETQYF.

This clonotype was picked up many times. The chain recombines TRBV27 with TRBJ1-5; 9 positions match TRBD1. V lost 5 bases to trimming and J lost 6 bases; unmatched junction nucleotides: 17. CDR1 is MNHEY and CDR2 is SMNVEV in the germline V gene (reference sequence). This CDR3 is 18 amino acids long. Here the CDR3 DNA reads TGTGCCAGCAGTCAATTTGCCCTACAGGGGGCCCAAGGTCAGCCCCAGCATTTT. Translated, it gives CASSQFALQGAQGQPQHF.

This clonotype was picked up many times. This rearrangement joins TRBV20-1 to TRBJ1-1; D is undetermined. V was pared by 7 bases and J by 8 bases, with 20 bases between. Germline-derived CDR1 and CDR2 are DFQATT and SNEGSKA (reference sequence). This CDR3 comprises 13 residues. CDR3 nucleotide sequence: TGCAGTGGGCTAGGGAAAGTGAGCCCCGAAGCTTTCTTT. It is translated as CSGLGKVSPEAFF.

Ten or more counts support this clonotype. The chain carries TRBV4-1 and TRBJ1-2; D ambiguous. The CDR3 runs to 14 residues. Per the germline V gene, CDR1 is MGHRA and CDR2 is YSYEKL. V lost 1 base and J 4 bases, leaving 10 bases between the germline ends. This chain's CDR3 is CASSQVGIIYGYTF. CDR3 DNA: TGCGCCAGCAGCCAAGTGGGGATTATCTATGGCTACACCTTC.

Ten or more counts support this clonotype. The rearrangement uses TRBV18 and TRBJ2-7; 8 nucleotides line up with TRBD2. This CDR3 comprises 15 residues. Trimming took 0 bases from V and 1 from J; bases not matched to a gene: 2. Germline CDR1 is KGHSH and CDR2 is LQKENI. The CDR3 DNA reads as TGTGCCAGCTCACCACCGACGGGAGGGTCCTACGAGCAGTACTTC. Translating gives CASSPPTGGSYEQYF.

This clonotype showed up many times. The chain is built from TRBV20-1 and TRBJ2-2; 9 nucleotides agree with TRBD1. The germline V gene encodes CDR1 DFQATT and CDR2 SNEGSKA (reference sequence). Trimming removed 5 bases from V and 8 bases from J; junction bases left unmatched: 12. This CDR3 spans 15 amino acids. CDR3 protein: CSAPTTGTGLGELFF. CDR3 nucleotide sequence: TGCAGTGCTCCTACCACCGGGACAGGGCTAGGGGAGCTGTTTTTT.

Ten or more counts support this clonotype. The rearrangement links TRBV14 to TRBJ2-1; a weak D match, TRBD2 (6 bases). The CDR3 contains 15 residues. The V and J ends lost 1 base and 6 bases respectively, with 13 bases between them. Germline V CDR1 and CDR2: SGHDN, FVKESK. CDR3 protein: CASSQGFPGGNEQFF. The CDR3 region has the DNA TGTGCCAGCAGCCAAGGGTTCCCCGGGGGCAATGAGCAGTTCTTC.

This clonotype was recorded many times. At one end the junction does not follow the germline gene, possibly because of a read error. The rearrangement links TRBV7-7 to TRBJ2-5, with 7 bases aligning to TRBD2. The CDR3 sequence is 15 residues long. Germline values: CDR1 SSHAT, CDR2 FNYEAQ (reference sequence). CDR3 DNA: TGTGCTAGCAGCTTAGTAGGCGGGAGCCACGAGACCCAGTACTTC. Its translation: CASSLVGGSHETQYF.

This clonotype was counted at least ten times. This rearrangement joins TRBV6-2 or TRBV6-3 to TRBJ2-7, with a possible D match to TRBD1 (6 bases). From germline, CDR1 is MNHEY and CDR2 SVGEGT. The V and J ends lost 5 bases and 3 bases respectively, with 8 bases between them. The CDR3 sequence is 12 residues long. The CDR3 region is CASSRTVYEQYF. The CDR3 DNA follows: TGTGCCAGCAGTAGGACAGTCTACGAGCAGTACTTC.

This clonotype was seen repeatedly, ten times or more. The chain uses TRBV6-2 or TRBV6-3 and TRBJ2-1; possibly TRBD1 or TRBD2 for D (5 bases each). The CDR3 covers 15 residues. V gave up 3 bases and J gave up 4 bases, with 13 bases separating them. The germline V gene has CDR1 MNHEY and CDR2 SVGEGT. CDR3 sequence reads: CASSYLGRAYNEQFF. The DNA for the CDR3 is TGTGCCAGCAGTTATTTGGGACGAGCATACAATGAGCAGTTCTTC.

This clonotype occurred many times. V gene TRBV6-5 combines with J gene TRBJ1-2; TRBD1 aligns across 7 bases. J was trimmed by 0 bases and V by 5 bases; bases with no gene match: 12. Per the germline V gene, CDR1 is MNHEY and CDR2 is SVGAGI. This CDR3 contains 17 residues. The chain's CDR3 is CASSPRPGGQANYGYTF. In DNA, the CDR3 is TGTGCCAGCAGTCCACGACCAGGGGGTCAAGCTAACTATGGCTACACCTTC.

This clonotype was seen repeatedly, ten times or more. This sequence joins TRBV9 and TRBJ2-7, with TRBD2 identical over 12 bases. The CDR3 loop spans 16 amino acids. Germline V gene sequence: CDR1 SGDLS, CDR2 YYNGEE. The ends lost 4 bases at V and 5 bases at J; junction bases unmatched: 10. The CDR3 nucleotides are TGTGCCAGCAGCTCGAGAGGACTAGCGGGGACCGACGAGCAGTACTTC. Residues: CASSSRGLAGTDEQYF.

In this sample, this clonotype turned up many times. The DNA for the CDR3 is TGTGCCAGCAGCATTAACGGGGCAGGGCTTGGAGATACGCAGTATTTT. It codes for CASSINGAGLGDTQYF. The chain joins TRBV9 to TRBJ2-3; D might be TRBD1 or TRBD2, each matching 5 bases. The CDR3 totals 16 residues. Germline CDR1 is SGDLS and CDR2 is YYNGEE. V dropped 4 bases and J dropped 5 bases, with 20 bases sitting between them.